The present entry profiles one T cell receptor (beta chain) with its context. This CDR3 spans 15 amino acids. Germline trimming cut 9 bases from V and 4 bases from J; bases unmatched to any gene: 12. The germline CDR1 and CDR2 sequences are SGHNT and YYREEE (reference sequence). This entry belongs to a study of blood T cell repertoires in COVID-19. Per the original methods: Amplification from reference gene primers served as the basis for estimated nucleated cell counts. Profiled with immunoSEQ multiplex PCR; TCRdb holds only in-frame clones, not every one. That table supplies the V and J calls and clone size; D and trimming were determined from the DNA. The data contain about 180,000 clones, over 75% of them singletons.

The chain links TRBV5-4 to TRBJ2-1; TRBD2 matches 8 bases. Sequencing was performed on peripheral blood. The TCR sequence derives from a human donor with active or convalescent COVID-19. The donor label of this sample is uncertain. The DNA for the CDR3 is TGTGCCACCGGGAGCGGGGGAGCGACATACAATGAGCAGTTCTTC. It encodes CATGSGGATYNEQFF.